What follows are 15 T cell receptor beta chains derived from one specimen sequenced in a study of Ad26.COV2.S vaccination and SARS-CoV-2 variants listed by TCRdb under 2021. The library was built by means of the immunoSEQ multiplex PCR assay. Sourced from immuneACCESS, this table was stored by TCRdb with only in-frame sequences that have V and J called. A share of the clones is absent; for the studies checked, an unresolved V gene accounts for under half, and the remainder has no known explanation. The sample table contains about 320,000 clones; only one count was recorded for more than 70% of them. The ten largest make up 1.5% to 2% of the sample. What the treatment or condition label conveys for this sample: some 20 received Ad26.COV2.S at low or high dose, single or two shots; roughly five received placebo; per-sample allocation not given. For vaccine and placebo recipients, the sequenced repertoires came from samples collected on day 63 after the first injection.

Sequences were derived from peripheral blood, sampled in a trial of Ad26.COV2.S vaccine versus placebo. All receptors come from a person aged 18-65 years who received the Ad26.COV2.S COVID-19 vaccine or a placebo.

The gene calls are TRBV5-5 and TRBJ2-5, with D maybe TRBD2 (5 bases). The CDR3 extends over 14 amino acids. CDR1 is SGHKS, CDR2 YYEKEE, per germline (reference sequence). V lost 0 bases to trimming and J lost 5 bases, with 11 bases between them. In nucleotides, the CDR3 is TGTGCCAGCAGCTTGGGGACTTTGAGGGAGACCCAGTACTTC. Translating it yields CASSLGTLRETQYF.

The chain uses TRBV5-1 and TRBJ1-1; D possibly corresponds to TRBD1 (5 bases). The CDR3 sequence is 13 residues long. Germline CDR1 SGHRS, CDR2 YFSETQ. Deletions cut 4 bases from V and 3 bases from J, with 10 bases between. The CDR3 sequence: CASSPTGDTEAFF. In DNA form, the CDR3 reads TGCGCCAGCAGCCCCACAGGAGACACTGAAGCTTTCTTT.

The V gene is TRBV5-6, the J gene TRBJ1-2, with 7 bases identical to TRBD1. The CDR3 loop spans 13 amino acids. V shed 4 bases and J 5 bases; nucleotides not matched to a gene: 5. The germline gives CDR1 SGHDT, CDR2 YYEEEE. CDR3 sequence (DNA): TGTGCCAGCAGCATGGGACAGTCGTATGGCTACACCTTC. Its protein is CASSMGQSYGYTF. Together with reference TRBV5-6 and TRBJ1-2, the CDR3 gives the full variable domain: DAGVTQSPTHLIKTRGQQVTLRCSPKSGHDTVSWYQQALGQGPQFIFQYYEEEERQRGNFPDRFSGHQFPNYSSELNVNALLLGDSALYLCASSMGQSYGYTFGSGTRLTVV.

The rearrangement uses TRBV10-3 and TRBJ1-5; D gene unclear. CDR1 ENHRY and CDR2 SYGVKD come from the germline V gene. V shed 2 bases and J shed 4 bases, with 15 bases lying between them. The CDR3 is 16 amino acids. The CDR3 protein is CAISEMGSNANQPQHF. The CDR3 nucleotides are TGTGCCATCAGTGAGATGGGGTCTAACGCAAATCAGCCCCAGCATTTT.

V usage is TRBV24-1 and J usage is TRBJ2-6, with 7 bases fitting TRBD2. Germline CDR1 reads KGHDR; CDR2 reads SFDVKD. V was clipped by 9 bases and J by 3 bases; unmatched bases: 7. The CDR3 spans 15 residues. DNA of the CDR3: TGTGCCACCTCCCCGGGGGGAGGTGGGGCCAACGTCCTGACTTTC. Translation gives CATSPGGGGANVLTF.

The chain joins TRBV4-3 to TRBJ1-2; D ambiguous. V was shortened by 0 bases and J by 4 bases, with 12 bases between the two germline ends. CDR3 length: 15 amino acids. Germline V lookup: CDR1 LGHNA, CDR2 YSLEER. CDR3 residues: CASSQDPWAAYGYTF. CDR3 sequence (DNA): TGCGCCAGCAGCCAAGATCCTTGGGCAGCCTATGGCTACACCTTC.

The rearrangement links TRBV5-1 to TRBJ2-7; TRBD1 aligns across 7 bases. The length of the CDR3 is 14 residues. CDR1 and CDR2 (germline): SGHRS, YFSETQ. V gave up 4 bases and J gave up 4 bases; unmatched junction bases: 8. The CDR3 region has the DNA TGCGCCAGCAGCGCTCCGGGACAGATTTACGAGCAGTACTTC. Translated: CASSAPGQIYEQYF.

The gene calls are TRBV27 and TRBJ2-7, with 11 bases that match TRBD1. The CDR3 has 15 residues. With V trimmed by 7 bases and J by 5 bases, 10 bases remained unmatched. Germline-derived CDR1 and CDR2 are MNHEY and SMNVEV (reference sequence). Written as DNA, the CDR3 is TGTGCCAGCACCACAAAGGGGACAGGGGGGAACGAGCAGTACTTC. It yields the protein CASTTKGTGGNEQYF.

The rearrangement links TRBV10-2 to TRBJ1-2; possible D gene TRBD1, 6 bases. The germline V gene has CDR1 WSHSY and CDR2 SAAADI. The CDR3 is 15 amino acids. Trimming stripped 4 bases from V and 4 bases from J, with 16 bases between. CDR3 sequence reads: CASSAGTSGGYGYTF. DNA of the CDR3: TGCGCCAGCAGTGCCGGGACATCTGGCGGCTATGGCTACACCTTC.

This clone was seen only once. The chain joins TRBV9 to TRBJ1-2; 9 bases fit TRBD1. In germline, CDR1 is SGDLS, CDR2 YYNGEE. The J segment lost 0 bases and the V segment lost 3 bases, leaving 12 bases of the junction unmatched. The CDR3 has 18 amino acids. The CDR3: CASSAKQGAGAPNYGYTF. CDR3 nucleotide sequence: TGTGCCAGCAGCGCCAAACAGGGGGCGGGTGCCCCTAACTATGGCTACACCTTC. Filled out from reference TRBV9 and TRBJ1-2, the complete variable domain reads DSGVTQTPKHLITATGQRVTLRCSPRSGDLSVYWYQQSLDQGLQFLIQYYNGEERAKGNILERFSAQQFPDLHSELNLSSLELGDSALYFCASSAKQGAGAPNYGYTFGSGTRLTVV.

The genes are TRBV4-3 and TRBJ2-3; 12 bases agree with TRBD2. Germline V gene sequence: CDR1 LGHNA, CDR2 YSLEER. V lost 1 base and J lost 4; bases outside the gene matches: 12. The CDR3 has 19 amino acids. Here the CDR3 reads CASSQAPGLAGGPSDTQYF. In DNA, the CDR3 is TGCGCCAGCAGCCAAGCCCCTGGGCTAGCGGGGGGGCCTTCAGATACGCAGTATTTT.

The J gene is TRBJ1-6, the V gene TRBV5-1; 10 nucleotides agree with TRBD1. The V gene's germline CDR1 is SGHRS and CDR2 YFSETQ. This CDR3 is built from 18 residues. V dropped 1 base and J dropped 9; count of bases not matched to a gene: 13. The CDR3 coding sequence is TGCGCCAGCAGCTTGTATCTTCCGGGACAGGGGTCCCCTTCACCCCTCCACTTT. Protein sequence: CASSLYLPGQGSPSPLHF.

Details on this clone: The sample contains more than one DNA sequence encoding this CDR3. V is TRBV18 and J is TRBJ2-1; 11 bases are shared with TRBD1. The CDR3 has 15 amino acids. CDR1 KGHSH and CDR2 LQKENI come from the germline V gene. The V and J ends lost 6 bases and 1 base, in that order; junction bases with no gene match: 2. The CDR3 region has the DNA TGTGCCAGCTCTAGGGACAGGGGGTCCTACAATGAGCAGTTCTTC. It yields the protein CASSRDRGSYNEQFF.

The chain has TRBV6-5 and TRBJ2-7, with 10 bases that match TRBD1. The V gene's germline CDR1 is MNHEY and CDR2 SVGAGI. The CDR3 is made up of 14 amino acids. Trimming took 6 bases from V and 2 from J; bases not matched to a gene: 4. CDR3 in DNA: TGTGCCAGCAGGCTGACAGGGGGCACCTACGAGCAGTACTTC. Protein product: CASRLTGGTYEQYF.

This sequence joins TRBV7-2 and TRBJ2-3; 7 bases are shared with TRBD2. The CDR3 runs to 14 residues. The trim removed 3 bases at V and 11 bases at J, leaving 11 bases unmatched. The germline gives CDR1 SGHTA, CDR2 FQGNSA. CDR3 amino acids: CASSLGRERDEQYF. As DNA, the CDR3 is TGTGCCAGCAGCTTGGGGCGGGAGAGGGACGAGCAGTATTTT.